The following is a TCR beta chain sequence with its context. Its antigen is unidentified. These data belong to a study of regulatory T cells in long-lasting Graves disease. Time point in this sample: persistent/refractory GD, antithyroid drugs over 5 years with positive TRAb. The authors made the TCR library using RNA they extracted from PBMCs. Study outcomes and limitations: Segments TRBV28, TRBJ1-2 and TRBJ2-5 showed preferential usage in persistent disease. Persistent patients had more shared public clonotypes (around 2,500) than new patients (about 880).

Arm-PCR of CDR3 regions with iRepertoire HTBI primers generated TCR beta libraries. From the multiplex PCR reads, TCRdb called clonotypes with MiXCR, one entry per CDR3 protein. The table has 300,000 or so distinct CDR3 sequences, roughly a fifth seen once; the top ten hold just under 30%. Looked up from germline, CDR1 is KGHSH and CDR2 is LQKENI. Trimming left V 6 bases short and J 0 bases short, with 15 bases between. This CDR3 spans 17 amino acids. The gene calls are TRBV18 and TRBJ2-6; D not certain. The specimen was peripheral blood mononuclear cells (PBMCs), collected when the disease was refractory, from a patient treated with antithyroid drugs. The receptor's source is a female donor with Graves disease. CDR3 protein: CASSPFHNLSGANVLTF. The CDR3 DNA reads as TGTGCCAGCTCCCCCTTCCACAACCTCTCTGGGGCCAACGTCCTGACTTTC.